This is a list of T cell receptor beta chains from one sample in a study of response to subunit inactivated influenza vaccine. TCRdb itself ran the RT-PCR reads through MiXCR, one entry per CDR3 protein. Among hundreds of thousands of distinct CDR3 sequences listed, 12% to 15% were seen once. This specimen was PBMCs from blood, taken 14 days before vaccination. The receptors come from a man aged 50 or older who received an inactivated influenza vaccine. Each CDR3 is given with its conserved first and last residue. Rows may omit the clone size; those that give it use once, few, many or a size class.

j_call clone_size v_call cdr3_aa
TRBJ2-2 NA TRBV11-1 CASSYDITGELFF
TRBJ1-2 NA TRBV6-2/TRBV6-3 CASSVAGINYGYTF
TRBJ2-3 many TRBV7-2 CASRFAGGADTQYF
TRBJ2-7 NA TRBV7-2 CASSLDGRGGSYEQYF
TRBJ2-7 many TRBV7-2 CASSSQGYYEQYF
TRBJ2-1 NA TRBV18 CASSPPSRPYNEQFF
TRBJ2-7 NA TRBV12-3/TRBV12-4 CASSWGDHSYEQYF
TRBJ2-1 NA TRBV27 CASSGFGINEQFF
TRBJ1-1 few TRBV20-1 CSAGNTGQDTEAFF
TRBJ1-5 NA TRBV20-1 CSARDTGSSNQPQHF
TRBJ2-5 NA TRBV7-6 CASSLARGGETQYF
TRBJ2-5 NA TRBV18 CASSPVGLTGGETQYF
TRBJ2-3 few TRBV6-1 CASSDRPTDTQYF
TRBJ1-1 few TRBV5-1 CASSLQGQAEAFF
TRBJ2-7 NA TRBV7-2 CASSFGGGSLAHEQYF
TRBJ2-7 few TRBV14 CASSQVSGKEWEEQYF
TRBJ2-3 few TRBV5-1 CASSSSGAGGTDTQYF
TRBJ2-3 few TRBV20-1 CSARDLVRGYTDTQYF
TRBJ2-2 few TRBV28 CASSLWFGQFANTGELFF
TRBJ2-1 few TRBV27 CASSSLAEPQKSSYNEQFF
TRBJ2-3 NA TRBV4-3 CASSQWTGTGTDTQYF
TRBJ2-1 many TRBV4-1 CASSQPRRGVEQFF
TRBJ2-7 NA TRBV7-2 CASSKDKSYEQYF
TRBJ2-7 NA TRBV29-1 CSTTGPGYEQYF
TRBJ2-1 few TRBV6-2/TRBV6-3 CASSGGSSALINEQFF
TRBJ1-4 few TRBV27 CASSLLTGPGRFEKLFF
TRBJ2-3 NA TRBV12-3/TRBV12-4 CASKTTDTSTDTQYF
TRBJ2-1 NA TRBV12-3/TRBV12-4 CASRGLAGGTYNEQFF
TRBJ2-2 NA TRBV20-1 CSAPTSGRHGELFF
TRBJ2-3 few TRBV27 CASSLSDRGQQYF
TRBJ2-1 few TRBV10-3 CAMSTDLTSYNEQFF
TRBJ2-1 NA TRBV20-1 CSARDYTAGGLYNEQFF
TRBJ2-5 NA TRBV20-1 CSAQSPDNDETQYF
TRBJ2-3 NA TRBV9 CASSADLGLAGETDTQYF
TRBJ2-7 NA TRBV4-3 CASSQQAPGSYEQYF
TRBJ1-1 few TRBV19 CASTLEGLREAFF
TRBJ2-4 once TRBV3-1 CASSQGRAGRYF
TRBJ1-1 many TRBV9 CASSAPVDRGGSMNTEAFF
TRBJ1-2 NA TRBV28 CASSLEPLYGYTF
TRBJ2-3 NA TRBV27 CASSLSTGGTDTQYF
TRBJ2-1 many TRBV5-1 CASSISGSTYNEQFF
TRBJ2-7 NA TRBV28 CASSTRTAGVAYEQYF
TRBJ2-3 NA TRBV29-1 CSVPLVDTQYF
TRBJ1-5 few TRBV20-1 CSARDRDRGLPNQPQHF
TRBJ1-2 NA TRBV2 CASSGDTSDGYTF
TRBJ2-2 NA TRBV6-2/TRBV6-3 CASGYGELFF
TRBJ2-2 once TRBV21-1 CASIEDRGINGELFF
TRBJ1-1 few TRBV18 CASSRQGGSPEAFF
TRBJ2-1 NA TRBV20-1 CSKPGLAGGGQFF
TRBJ1-2 few TRBV6-1 CASSIRGDGYTF
TRBJ2-1 few TRBV20-1 CSAYPSGVGNEQFF
TRBJ2-5 few TRBV5-1 CASSATGTAKETQYF
TRBJ2-7 few TRBV12-3/TRBV12-4 CASSPDGGLRAGQYF
TRBJ1-5 many TRBV4-1 CASSQQEGQDQPQHF
TRBJ2-5 few TRBV10-3 CAIKKEETQYF
TRBJ2-1 NA TRBV10-3 CATAGGKPGLETVNEQFF
TRBJ1-6 NA TRBV20-1 CSAPRDRAPLTLHF
TRBJ1-5 few TRBV20-1 CSATPGHVNQPQHF